This entry concerns a single T cell receptor beta chain. Its antigen is still unknown. The source of the sample is a study of CD8+ T cells in alopecia areata. Study-wide findings and caveats: Clonality exceeded that of normal scalp in lesional scalp, most notably in alopecia totalis/universalis.

This CDR3 has 13 residues. The V end lost 3 bases, the J end lost 1 base, and 6 bases lay between the germline ends. Germline CDR1 reads PRHDT; CDR2 reads FYEKMQ (reference sequence). Extraction and reverse transcription of RNA yielded cDNA as the sequencing template. Measured with immunoSEQ multiplex PCR; TCRdb has only the in-frame clones, and not every one. The sample has 110,000 to 150,000 clones, around two thirds seen once. The TCR comes from a human donor in good health. The gene calls are TRBV13 and TRBJ1-1; D unresolved. The sequenced material came from CD8+ T cells sorted from blood. CDR3 nucleotide sequence: TGTGCCAGCAGCTTTAGTACGAACACTGAAGCTTTCTTT. Translated, it gives CASSFSTNTEAFF.